This TCR beta chain emerged from a study of cytomegalovirus exposure and HLA in healthy donors. PCR employed 60 Vbeta and 13 Jbeta primers. The protocol was immunoSEQ multiplex PCR, while the TCRdb copy is restricted to in-frame clones and leaves out a portion. The sample contains 160,000 or so clones, around 82% of which appear only once. CDR1 is SEHNR, CDR2 FQNEAQ, per germline (reference sequence). V was cut by 0 bases and J by 4 bases, with 10 bases left in between. This CDR3 has 15 amino acids. The sequence derives from a man aged 55 to 70 in good health and CMV-seronegative. The sequencing sample was made of PBMCs. V is TRBV7-9 and J is TRBJ1-5, with D possibly matching TRBD1 (5 bases). As DNA, the CDR3 is TGTGCCAGCAGCTTAGCGGTTGGGGGGAATCAGCCCCAGCATTTT. Protein: CASSLAVGGNQPQHF.